Below, 13 T cell receptor beta chains from the same sample are listed, as sequenced in a study of T cells after yellow fever vaccination. MiXCR, run by TCRdb on the 5' RACE reads, gives a single entry per CDR3 protein. The sample yields some 300,000 distinct CDR3 sequences, roughly 8.4% seen once. Source: PBMCs, taken more than 40 days after the first yellow fever vaccination. Every receptor here comes from a man younger than 35 who received the YFV17D yellow fever vaccine.

The gene calls are TRBV18 and TRBJ2-5; 9 nucleotides agree with TRBD2. Germline lookup yields CDR1 KGHSH and CDR2 LQKENI. V shed 2 bases, J shed 5 bases, and the junction held 9 bases outside the gene matches. CDR3 length: 16 amino acids. DNA of the CDR3: TGTGCCAGCTCACCAATCCTAGCGGGGAGAAGTGAGACCCAGTACTTC. It yields the protein CASSPILAGRSETQYF. The complete variable domain, with remaining parts taken from reference TRBV18 and TRBJ2-5, reads NAGVMQNPRHLVRRRGQEARLRCSPMKGHSHVYWYRQLPEEGLKFMVYLQKENIIDESGMPKERFSAEFPKEGPSILRIQQVVRGDSAAYFCASSPILAGRSETQYFGPGTRLLVL.

The rearrangement links TRBV10-3 to TRBJ2-5; no firm D call. The V end lost 9 bases, the J end lost 5 bases, and 16 bases lay between the germline ends. In germline, CDR1 is ENHRY, CDR2 SYGVKD. The CDR3 consists of 13 residues. DNA for the CDR3: TGTGCCATGTCCGCTAGGTCTGGGGAGACCCAGTACTTC. It yields the protein CAMSARSGETQYF.

This chain uses TRBV7-2 with TRBJ2-3; 9 positions match TRBD2. Trimming took 6 bases from V and 4 from J; bases not matched to a gene: 8. The CDR3 loop spans 15 amino acids. Germline-derived CDR1 and CDR2 are SGHTA and FQGNSA. In nucleotides, the CDR3 is TGTGCCAGCAGGAGAGGAGCGGGGGGAGCAGATACGCAGTATTTT. This encodes CASRRGAGGADTQYF.

At least ten counts were recorded for this clonotype. The V gene is TRBV5-1, the J gene TRBJ2-2, with 9 bases identical to TRBD1. Germline loops: CDR1 SGHRS, CDR2 YFSETQ. This CDR3 region has 17 residues. The J segment lost 2 bases and the V segment lost 0 bases, leaving 5 bases of the junction unmatched. The CDR3 nucleotides read TGCGCCAGCAGCTTGGGGACAGGGGCATTAAACACCGGGGAGCTGTTTTTT. It translates to CASSLGTGALNTGELFF.

The chain couples TRBV12-3 or TRBV12-4 to TRBJ1-5; D ambiguous. The CDR3 covers 13 residues. V shed 3 bases and J shed 0 bases, with 3 bases lying between them. CDR3 region: CASSFISNQPQHF. CDR3 bases: TGTGCCAGCAGTTTTATTAGCAATCAGCCCCAGCATTTT.

This clonotype was seen only a few times. This chain joins TRBV18 and TRBJ1-4; no reliable D call. The CDR3 consists of 15 residues. The ends were cut back, 3 bases at V and 6 bases at J, with 14 bases in the middle. Germline-derived CDR1 and CDR2 are KGHSH and LQKENI. The CDR3 protein is CASSPSRSWDEKLFF. The CDR3 DNA reads as TGTGCCAGCTCACCCTCCCGGAGCTGGGATGAAAAACTGTTTTTT.

This clonotype has a handful of counts. The rearrangement links TRBV7-2 to TRBJ2-3; 9 bases are a match to TRBD1. CDR3 size: 14 residues. Germline loops: CDR1 SGHTA, CDR2 FQGNSA. The ends lost 6 bases at V and 5 bases at J; junction bases unmatched: 6. CDR3 sequence: CASSEQGAVDTQYF. CDR3 sequence (DNA): TGTGCCAGCAGTGAACAGGGGGCGGTAGATACGCAGTATTTT.

This clonotype was counted at least ten times. This chain links TRBV12-3 or TRBV12-4 with TRBJ2-1; 8 bases line up with TRBD1. The CDR3 is 16 amino acids. The trim removed 2 bases at V and 5 bases at J, leaving 8 bases unmatched. This CDR3 reads CASSLKFGQGDNEQFF. CDR3 nucleotide sequence: TGTGCCAGCAGTTTAAAATTCGGACAGGGTGACAATGAGCAGTTCTTC.

This clonotype was detected a few times. The chain uses TRBV2 and TRBJ2-7, with D perhaps matching TRBD2 (5 bases). The CDR3 consists of 13 residues. The V gene lost 5 bases and the J gene lost 2 bases, with 10 bases spanning the gap. CDR1 is SNHLY and CDR2 is FYNNEI in the germline V gene. The CDR3 nucleotides are TGTGCCAGCAGTCACGGGGATACCTACGAGCAGTACGTC. Translated, it gives CASSHGDTYEQYV.

This clonotype has just a few counts. The chain employs TRBV6-1 and TRBJ1-4; D unresolved. There are 16 residues in the CDR3. Germline CDR1 MNHNS, CDR2 SASEGT. The V gene lost 7 bases and the J gene lost 8 bases, with 23 bases spanning the gap. The CDR3 region has the DNA TGTGCCAGCAAAACGTGGCCTAATTTGGGGATAGAAAAACTGTTTTTT. Translated: CASKTWPNLGIEKLFF.

In its sample, this clonotype was seen a few times. J is TRBJ2-3 and V is TRBV12-3 or TRBV12-4; 9 bases are shared with TRBD2. With 6 bases clipped from V and 2 bases from J, the junction kept 12 bases outside the gene matches. The CDR3 is 17 residues long. CDR3 sequence reads: CASSLAGLIVNTDTQYF. CDR3 nucleotide sequence: TGTGCCAGCAGCCTAGCGGGGCTCATCGTAAACACAGATACGCAGTATTTT.

This clonotype was counted only a few times. This chain joins TRBV11-2 and TRBJ2-2; D is undetermined. Looked up from germline, CDR1 is SGHAT and CDR2 is FQNNGV. There are 15 residues in the CDR3. With 5 bases removed from V and 4 bases from J, the gap between germline ends came to 14 bases. The CDR3 bases are TGTGCCAGCAGCCGAGGACGGAGCCGCACCGGGGAGCTGTTTTTT. Translation gives CASSRGRSRTGELFF.

Details on this clonotype: This sequence may be a read error, since a much larger clone differs from it by one base. V usage is TRBV5-1 and J usage is TRBJ1-2, with D unresolved. Trimming pared 4 bases from V and 4 bases from J, leaving 17 bases between. The CDR3 runs to 15 residues. Germline V gene data show CDR1 as SGHRS and CDR2 as YFSETQ. CDR3 sequence (DNA): TGCGCCAGCAGCGTGATAGGGTTGAAGAGCTATGGCTACACCTTC. Amino acid sequence: CASSVIGLKSYGYTF.